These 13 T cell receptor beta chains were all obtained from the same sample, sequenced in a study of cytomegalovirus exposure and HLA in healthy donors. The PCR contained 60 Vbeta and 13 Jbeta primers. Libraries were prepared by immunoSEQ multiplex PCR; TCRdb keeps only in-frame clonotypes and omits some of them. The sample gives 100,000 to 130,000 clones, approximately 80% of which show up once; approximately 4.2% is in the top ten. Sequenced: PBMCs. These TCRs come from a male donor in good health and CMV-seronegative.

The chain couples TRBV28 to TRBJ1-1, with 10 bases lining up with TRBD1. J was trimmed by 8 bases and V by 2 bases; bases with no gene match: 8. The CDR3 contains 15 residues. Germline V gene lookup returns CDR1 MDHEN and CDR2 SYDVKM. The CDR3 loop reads CASSLARQGAVEAFF. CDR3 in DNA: TGTGCCAGCAGTTTAGCCCGACAGGGGGCTGTGGAAGCTTTCTTT.

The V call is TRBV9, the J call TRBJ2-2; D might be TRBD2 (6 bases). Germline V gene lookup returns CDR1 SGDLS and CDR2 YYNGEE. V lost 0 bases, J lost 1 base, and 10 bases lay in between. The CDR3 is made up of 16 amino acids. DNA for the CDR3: TGTGCCAGCAGCGTAGGAGGTAGCGGGAACACCGGGGAGCTGTTTTTT. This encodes CASSVGGSGNTGELFF.

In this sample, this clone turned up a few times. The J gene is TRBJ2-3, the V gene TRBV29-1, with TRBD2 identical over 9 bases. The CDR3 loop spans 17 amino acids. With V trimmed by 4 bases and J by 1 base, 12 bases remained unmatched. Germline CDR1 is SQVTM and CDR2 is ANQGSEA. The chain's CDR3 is CSVGEVSSGIGTDTQYF. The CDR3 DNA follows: TGCAGCGTTGGCGAAGTGTCTAGCGGGATTGGCACAGATACGCAGTATTTT.

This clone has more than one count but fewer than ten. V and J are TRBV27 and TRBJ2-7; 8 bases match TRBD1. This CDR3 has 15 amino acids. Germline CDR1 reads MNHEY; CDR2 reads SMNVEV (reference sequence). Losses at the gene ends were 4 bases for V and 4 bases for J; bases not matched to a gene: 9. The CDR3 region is CASSSAGQVPYEQYF. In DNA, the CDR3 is TGTGCCAGCAGTTCCGCGGGACAGGTGCCTTACGAGCAGTACTTC.

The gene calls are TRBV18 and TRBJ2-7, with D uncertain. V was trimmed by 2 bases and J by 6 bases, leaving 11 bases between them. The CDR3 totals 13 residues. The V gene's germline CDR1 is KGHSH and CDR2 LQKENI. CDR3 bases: TGTGCCAGCTCACCATTGGAGAGCGTCGAGCAGTACTTC. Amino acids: CASSPLESVEQYF.

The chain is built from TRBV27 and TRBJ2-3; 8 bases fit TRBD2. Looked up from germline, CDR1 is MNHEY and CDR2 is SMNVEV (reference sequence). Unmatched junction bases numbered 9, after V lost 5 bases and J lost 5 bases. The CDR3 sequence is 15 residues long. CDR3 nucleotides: TGTGCCAGCAGTCTCTCAGCGGGAGCCGGAGATACGCAGTATTTT. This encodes CASSLSAGAGDTQYF.

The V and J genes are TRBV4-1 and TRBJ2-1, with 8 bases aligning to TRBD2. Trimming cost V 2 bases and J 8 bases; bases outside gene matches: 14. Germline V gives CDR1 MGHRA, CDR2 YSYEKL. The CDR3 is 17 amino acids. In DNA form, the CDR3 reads TGCGCCAGCAGCCAACAAGGACTAGCTGGGTTAATCCATGAGCAGTTCTTC. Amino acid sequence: CASSQQGLAGLIHEQFF.

In nucleotides, the CDR3 is TGTGCCAGCAGTGGAGGCATGGAACGGGACAGGAACACTGAAGCTTTCTTT. Residues: CASSGGMERDRNTEAFF. The rearrangement joins TRBV6-1 to TRBJ1-1, with 7 bases that match TRBD1. The CDR3 length is 17 residues. Per the germline V gene, CDR1 is MNHNS and CDR2 is SASEGT. Trimming cost V 4 bases and J 1 base; bases outside gene matches: 12.

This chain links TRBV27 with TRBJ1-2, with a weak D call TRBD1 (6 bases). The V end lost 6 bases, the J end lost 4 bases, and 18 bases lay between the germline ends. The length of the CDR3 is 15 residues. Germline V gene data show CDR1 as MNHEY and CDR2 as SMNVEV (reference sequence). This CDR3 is CASRDPNRDPYGYTF. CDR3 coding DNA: TGTGCCAGCAGAGACCCCAACAGGGATCCCTATGGCTACACCTTC.

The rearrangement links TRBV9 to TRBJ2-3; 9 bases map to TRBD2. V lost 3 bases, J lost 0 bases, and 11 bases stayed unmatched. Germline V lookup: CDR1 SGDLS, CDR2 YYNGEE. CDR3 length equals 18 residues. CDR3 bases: TGTGCCAGCAGCGCAGATCTAGCGGGAAGCTCTAGCACAGATACGCAGTATTTT. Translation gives CASSADLAGSSSTDTQYF.

In DNA form, the CDR3 reads TGTGCCAGCAGCGTAGACGGCCCAGGGACAGGGGTTGGTCCCCAGTACTTC. Residues: CASSVDGPGTGVGPQYF. The chain employs TRBV9 and TRBJ2-7, with 10 bases lining up with TRBD1. Germline V gene sequence: CDR1 SGDLS, CDR2 YYNGEE. This CDR3 has 17 residues. Trimming took 0 bases from V and 10 from J; bases not matched to a gene: 16.

The CDR3 DNA reads as TGTGCCAGCAGCTTATCTGGCGGGAGTGGCAAAAACATTCAGTACTTC. Translated, it gives CASSLSGGSGKNIQYF. The chain couples TRBV7-9 to TRBJ2-4; 7 bases are shared with TRBD2. V shed 2 bases, J shed 3 bases, and the junction held 7 bases outside the gene matches. Per germline, CDR1 SEHNR and CDR2 FQNEAQ (reference sequence). This CDR3 has 16 residues.

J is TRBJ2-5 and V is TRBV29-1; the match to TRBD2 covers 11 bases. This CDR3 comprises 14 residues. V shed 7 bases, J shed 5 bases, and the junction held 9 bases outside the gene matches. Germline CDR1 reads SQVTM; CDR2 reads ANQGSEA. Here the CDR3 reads CSAHSGRAVETQYF. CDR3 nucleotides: TGCAGCGCCCATAGCGGGAGGGCCGTGGAGACCCAGTACTTC.